A single sample is the source of the 26 T cell receptor beta chains below, sequenced in a study of cytomegalovirus exposure and HLA in healthy donors. The study ran its PCR with 60 Vbeta and 13 Jbeta primers. The assay was immunoSEQ multiplex PCR, and TCRdb's table has in-frame clones only and misses some. Recorded for this sample: around 140,000 clones. Sequencing input: PBMCs. Receptors were obtained from a woman aged 40 to 50 in good health and CMV-seronegative.

The rearrangement uses TRBV6-5 and TRBJ2-5; D not certain. Germline CDR1 is MNHEY and CDR2 is SVGAGI. V lost 4 bases and J lost 0, with 6 bases in between. The CDR3 has 13 residues. As DNA, the CDR3 is TGTGCCAGCAGTTTACTGTACCAAGAGACCCAGTACTTC. This sequence encodes CASSLLYQETQYF.

The chain recombines TRBV5-4 with TRBJ1-1, with D maybe TRBD1 (5 bases). The V end was cut by 0 bases, the J end by 7 bases, with 13 bases between. Germline-derived CDR1 and CDR2 are SGHNT and YYREEE (reference sequence). CDR3 length equals 14 residues. The CDR3, as DNA: TGTGCCAGCAGCTTGGGAGCCAGGGAAGGTGAAGCTTTCTTT. It translates to CASSLGAREGEAFF. Supplemented by reference TRBV5-4 and TRBJ1-1, the full variable domain reads ETGVTQSPTHLIKTRGQQVTLRCSSQSGHNTVSWYQQALGQGPQFIFQYYREEENGRGNFPPRFSGLQFPNYSSELNVNALELDDSALYLCASSLGAREGEAFFGQGTRLTVV.

V and J are TRBV9 and TRBJ2-5; a possible D gene is TRBD2 (6 bases). The CDR3 runs to 16 residues. V gave up 2 bases and J gave up 4 bases, with 18 bases separating them. Germline assignment: CDR1 SGDLS and CDR2 YYNGEE. CDR3 in DNA: TGTGCCAGCAGCGTTATGGCGGGGCCTGGCCCAGAGACCCAGTACTTC. Translation: CASSVMAGPGPETQYF.

This rearrangement joins TRBV2 to TRBJ1-4, with TRBD1 matching over 7 bases. J was trimmed by 6 bases and V by 2 bases; bases with no gene match: 6. From germline, CDR1 is SNHLY and CDR2 FYNNEI. The CDR3 has 15 residues. CDR3 sequence: CASSEISGGDEKLFF. DNA for the CDR3: TGTGCCAGCAGTGAAATATCAGGGGGAGATGAAAAACTGTTTTTT.

The genes are TRBV2 and TRBJ2-5, with 7 bases matching TRBD1. The CDR3 is 15 amino acids. From germline, CDR1 is SNHLY and CDR2 FYNNEI. J lost 1 base, V lost 7 bases, and 9 bases had no gene match. This CDR3 is CASKFLQGIQETQYF. DNA for the CDR3: TGTGCCAGCAAGTTTCTACAGGGGATCCAAGAGACCCAGTACTTC.

The rearrangement links TRBV9 to TRBJ1-2, with TRBD1 matching over 11 bases. The CDR3 totals 14 residues. Germline CDR1 is SGDLS and CDR2 is YYNGEE. V lost 0 bases to trimming and J lost 13 bases; unmatched junction nucleotides: 8. The CDR3 nucleotides are TGTGCCAGCAGCGTAGGGCCGGACAGGGGGCGAGGCACCTTC. Its protein is CASSVGPDRGRGTF.

V usage is TRBV5-3 and J usage is TRBJ1-5; D is uncertain. Being an ORF, TRBV5-3 has a function that is uncertain. The CDR3 contains 20 residues. The V end lost 4 bases, the J end lost 0 bases, and 26 bases lay between the germline ends. This CDR3 reads CARSPRGGMNPRPSNQPQHF. The DNA for the CDR3 is TGTGCCAGAAGCCCCCGGGGTGGGATGAACCCCCGCCCTAGCAATCAGCCCCAGCATTTT.

The J gene is TRBJ1-1, the V gene TRBV28, with D possibly being TRBD1 (5 bases). The V and J ends lost 4 bases and 6 bases respectively, with 9 bases between them. This CDR3 spans 12 amino acids. Per germline, CDR1 MDHEN and CDR2 SYDVKM. CDR3 loop: CASSSGHSEAFF. CDR3 bases: TGTGCCAGCAGTTCTGGACACTCTGAAGCTTTCTTT.

The chain joins TRBV19 to TRBJ1-1, with D possibly TRBD1 on 5 matching bases. CDR1 LNHDA and CDR2 SQIVND come from the germline V gene (reference sequence). This CDR3 region has 17 residues. Trimming pared 5 bases from V and 1 base from J, leaving 20 bases between. The CDR3 nucleotides are TGTGCCAGTAGTCACCGGGACGGTGGGGGGTCGAACACTGAAGCTTTCTTT. Amino acid sequence: CASSHRDGGGSNTEAFF.

V usage is TRBV7-2 and J usage is TRBJ1-1; D possibly corresponds to TRBD1 (6 bases). The ends were cut back, 2 bases at V and 0 bases at J, with 19 bases in the middle. CDR1 and CDR2 (germline): SGHTA, FQGNSA. The CDR3 is 18 residues long. The CDR3 sequence: CASSLPLTGKRMNTEAFF. CDR3 nucleotides: TGTGCCAGCAGCTTACCCCTTACAGGGAAGCGCATGAACACTGAAGCTTTCTTT.

The chain employs TRBV10-3 and TRBJ2-5; 10 positions match TRBD1. The J call may be faulty, since TRBJ2-7 better matches the DNA end. CDR3 length equals 14 residues. The germline V gene encodes CDR1 ENHRY and CDR2 SYGVKD. CDR3 protein: CATLTGTGAYEQYF. CDR3 bases: TGTGCCACCCTAACCGGGACAGGGGCCTACGAGCAGTACTTC.

On this clone itself: One junction end does not reproduce the germline sequence, and a read error may be involved. This sequence joins TRBV19 and TRBJ1-2; 8 nucleotides align to TRBD1. The CDR3 consists of 13 residues. In germline, CDR1 is LNHDA, CDR2 SQIVND (reference sequence). For the CDR3, the DNA is TGTGCCAGTAGTCCCTCCCGGACAGGGTCCCTTGTCTTC. Translation gives CASSPSRTGSLVF.

V is TRBV6-5 and J is TRBJ2-4, with a possible D match to TRBD1 (6 bases). This CDR3 is 14 amino acids long. Deletions cut 8 bases from V and 4 bases from J, with 15 bases between. The germline gives CDR1 MNHEY, CDR2 SVGAGI. The CDR3 is CASGTGSLKNIQYF. CDR3 DNA: TGTGCCAGCGGAACAGGGAGTTTGAAAAACATTCAGTACTTC.

The chain uses TRBV29-1 and TRBJ1-1; no clear D gene. CDR3 length: 12 residues. V lost 3 bases to trimming and J lost 4 bases, with 9 bases between them. Looked up from germline, CDR1 is SQVTM and CDR2 is ANQGSEA. The CDR3 nucleotides read TGCAGCGTTGACCGAGGTAGCACTGAAGCTTTCTTT. Translated, it gives CSVDRGSTEAFF.

DNA of the CDR3: TGCGCCAGCAGCTTGGTGGCAGGGTTGGGCGAAAAACTGTTTTTT. Residues: CASSLVAGLGEKLFF. The chain recombines TRBV5-1 with TRBJ1-4; TRBD1 is a possible D gene (5 bases). Trimming removed 0 bases at V and 8 bases at J, with 14 bases between. This CDR3 comprises 15 residues. Per the germline V gene, CDR1 is SGHRS and CDR2 is YFSETQ.

This rearrangement joins TRBV2 to TRBJ1-2, with D possibly TRBD1 on 6 matching bases. This CDR3 is built from 15 residues. In germline, CDR1 is SNHLY, CDR2 FYNNEI. V gave up 6 bases and J gave up 4 bases, with 18 bases separating them. The CDR3 bases are TGTGCCAGCAGCGAAACAGGGCCTACTACCTATGGCTACACCTTC. Translation: CASSETGPTTYGYTF.

This chain joins TRBV25-1 and TRBJ1-1, with D maybe TRBD1 (5 bases). V was cut by 6 bases and J by 4 bases, with 18 bases left in between. Germline assignment: CDR1 MGHDK and CDR2 SYGVNS. CDR3 length: 15 amino acids. CDR3 region: CASRKWRQGGTEAFF. The CDR3 bases are TGTGCCAGCAGAAAGTGGCGCCAGGGAGGCACTGAAGCTTTCTTT.

The chain employs TRBV19 and TRBJ2-2; 8 bases align to TRBD1. Germline lookup yields CDR1 LNHDA and CDR2 SQIVND (reference sequence). Trimming took 5 bases from V and 4 from J; bases not matched to a gene: 9. There are 16 residues in the CDR3. The CDR3 nucleotides are TGTGCCAGTAGTGCACCGGGACAGGTGACCACCGGGGAGCTGTTTTTT. This sequence encodes CASSAPGQVTTGELFF.

The CDR3 spells CASSDRREDEQYF. As DNA, the CDR3 is TGTGCCAGCAGTGATAGAAGGGAGGACGAGCAGTACTTC. This chain links TRBV2 with TRBJ2-7, with D possibly TRBD2 on 6 matching bases. V lost 3 bases, J lost 5 bases, and 11 bases lay in between. The CDR3 covers 13 residues. Germline CDR1 and CDR2: SNHLY and FYNNEI.

The chain joins TRBV6-1 to TRBJ1-5, with 9 bases identical to TRBD1. V trimming: 6 bases; J trimming: 7 bases; junction bases outside the gene matches: 10. Germline V gives CDR1 MNHNS, CDR2 SASEGT. CDR3 length: 15 residues. The CDR3 here is CASRNTGTGNQPQHF. The CDR3 region has the DNA TGTGCCAGCAGAAATACCGGGACAGGGAACCAGCCCCAGCATTTT.

The chain combines TRBV7-9 with TRBJ1-2; TRBD1 matches at 7 bases. The CDR3 extends over 15 amino acids. V lost 5 bases to trimming and J lost 4 bases; unmatched junction nucleotides: 10. CDR1 is SEHNR and CDR2 is FQNEAQ in the germline V gene (reference sequence). CDR3 region: CASSPEKGASYGYTF. CDR3 DNA sequence: TGTGCCAGCAGCCCCGAAAAGGGGGCGAGCTATGGCTACACCTTC.

The V call is TRBV5-4, the J call TRBJ2-1, with D hard to call. V gave up 4 bases and J gave up 7 bases, with 15 bases separating them. Germline assignment: CDR1 SGHNT and CDR2 YYREEE (reference sequence). This CDR3 has 14 residues. CDR3 region: CASSRSGLKNEQFF. In nucleotides, the CDR3 is TGTGCCAGCAGCCGCTCCGGGTTAAAGAATGAGCAGTTCTTC. The whole variable domain, remainder taken from reference TRBV5-4 and TRBJ2-1, is ETGVTQSPTHLIKTRGQQVTLRCSSQSGHNTVSWYQQALGQGPQFIFQYYREEENGRGNFPPRFSGLQFPNYSSELNVNALELDDSALYLCASSRSGLKNEQFFGPGTRLTVL.

The V gene is TRBV11-3, the J gene TRBJ1-5, with 7 nucleotides matching TRBD1. The CDR3 extends over 18 amino acids. Looked up from germline, CDR1 is SGHNT and CDR2 is YENEEA. Trimming cost V 0 bases and J 1 base; bases outside gene matches: 9. DNA for the CDR3: TGTGCCAGCAGCTTAGATCCGGCTGAGGACAGGAGCAATCAGCCCCAGCATTTT. Its translation: CASSLDPAEDRSNQPQHF.

The chain employs TRBV7-9 and TRBJ2-6; perhaps TRBD1 as D (5 bases). Germline lookup yields CDR1 SEHNR and CDR2 FQNEAQ (reference sequence). Trimming took off 5 bases at V and 0 bases at J, with 11 bases between the two ends. This CDR3 is 16 amino acids long. CDR3 loop: CASSPRQSSGANVLTF. CDR3 sequence (DNA): TGTGCCAGCAGCCCTAGACAGAGCTCTGGGGCCAACGTCCTGACTTTC.

The V call is TRBV4-2, the J call TRBJ1-5, with no clear D. The V end was cut by 0 bases, the J end by 9 bases, with 21 bases between. The length of the CDR3 is 17 residues. Germline V CDR1 and CDR2: LGHNA, YNFKEQ. The CDR3, as DNA: TGTGCCAGCAGCCAAGAACTGACGGGAAGGGAGAGCTGGCCCCAGCATTTT. Translated: CASSQELTGRESWPQHF.

As DNA, the CDR3 is TGTGCCAGCAGTCCGGGGACAGGGACTAATGAGCAGTTCTTC. It translates to CASSPGTGTNEQFF. The rearrangement uses TRBV27 and TRBJ2-1; 9 bases are shared with TRBD1. The germline CDR1 and CDR2 sequences are MNHEY and SMNVEV (reference sequence). The CDR3 loop spans 14 amino acids. V lost 5 bases and J lost 7; bases outside the gene matches: 6.